This record looks at one TCR beta chain sequence and its context. Its antigen is not known. The source of the sample is a study of T cells in Graves' hyperthyroidism and ophthalmopathy. Amplification targeted TCR beta CDR3 regions from RNA transcripts. TCR CDR3 regions were first amplified by RT-PCR with HTBI primers. TCRdb redid the calling of the multiplex PCR reads with MiXCR, one entry per CDR3 protein. Of approximately 640,000 distinct CDR3 sequences in the sample, about a sixth are singletons; the top ten hold around 3.9%. The CDR3 spans 12 residues. Germline CDR1 is DFQATT and CDR2 is SNEGSKA (reference sequence). Patients aged 18 to 65 had newly diagnosed hyperthyroidism of under 2 months' duration. In making diagnoses, clinical symptoms, serum thyroxine and TRAb, thyroid ultrasound and orbital computed tomography were all used. The source of the PBMCs was around 10 ml of fresh peripheral blood.

General study findings and limits: In validation, the model predicted ophthalmopathy. These predictions came a median approximately 6.5 months before onset.

This rearrangement joins TRBV20-1 to TRBJ2-5; D is undetermined. The J call could be wrong; TRBJ2-1 is a better fit for the DNA end. The sequencing sample was made of blood. The receptor comes from a woman aged 30 to 39 with Graves' hyperthyroidism. In DNA form, the CDR3 reads TGCAGTGCTAGAAACGTGGCTCCCTCCCAGTTCTTC. Translating it yields CSARNVAPSQFF.